The rows below give T cell receptor beta chains drawn from one sample of a study of cytomegalovirus exposure and HLA in healthy donors. Sequencing used immunoSEQ multiplex PCR; TCRdb keeps in-frame clones, though not all of them. The sample includes roughly 100,000 clones. The sample consisted of PBMCs. These receptors were taken from a woman in her 30s in good health and CMV-seronegative. Each CDR3 is given with its conserved first and last residue. The order of the fields is V gene, J gene, D gene, CDR3 DNA, CDR3 protein. The D gene is left open where the match is weak.

TRBV6-5	TRBJ1-1	-	TGTGCCAGCAGTCCTGGAGAAAACACTGAAGCTTTCTTT	CASSPGENTEAFF
TRBV5-6	TRBJ1-2	-	TGTGCCAGCAGCTTATGGGAGGGGACCTATGGCTACACCTTC	CASSLWEGTYGYTF
TRBV6-1	TRBJ1-3	-	TGTGCCAGCAGTGAACCTTTGGGGCTCTCTGGAAACACCATATATTTT	CASSEPLGLSGNTIYF
TRBV5-1	TRBJ2-7	TRBD1	TGCGCCAGCAGCTTGGGGACCGGGACAGCGACCTACGAGCAGTACTTC	CASSLGTGTATYEQYF
TRBV6-5	TRBJ1-1	-	TGTGCCAGCAGAACCCCAGGTCGAAGGATAGCTTTCTTT	CASRTPGRRIAFF
TRBV6-4	TRBJ2-3	TRBD2	TGTGCCAGCAGTGACGACGGGGGGGCCACAGATACGCAGTATTTT	CASSDDGGATDTQYF
TRBV5-1	TRBJ2-5	-	TGCGCCAGCAGCCTGGATCTGGGGCTGTCGGAGACCCAGTACTTC	CASSLDLGLSETQYF
TRBV27	TRBJ2-3	-	TGTGCCAGCAGTTTAAACTGGAGCACAGATACGCAGTATTTT	CASSLNWSTDTQYF
TRBV4-1	TRBJ2-1	TRBD2	TGCGCCAGCAGCCAATCTGGACTAGCGGGAGCTAATGAGCAGTTCTTC	CASSQSGLAGANEQFF
TRBV19	TRBJ2-7	-	TGTGCCAGTAGTATAGTCCCAGGGGCCTACGAGCGGTACTTC	CASSIVPGAYERYF
TRBV7-6	TRBJ2-1	-	TGTGCCAGCAGCCAGGATGGCGCGTATCCCTACAATGAGCAGTTCTTC	CASSQDGAYPYNEQFF
TRBV27	TRBJ1-5	TRBD1	TGTGCCAGCAGTTTATTTAGGCCAGGGGGCGCGCCACCTGGTCAGCCCCAGCATTTT	CASSLFRPGGAPPGQPQHF
TRBV9	TRBJ1-2	-	TGTGCCAGCAGTGAACAGGGCGGCTATGGCTACACCTTC	CASSEQGGYGYTF
TRBV30	TRBJ1-4	-	TGTGCCTGGAGCAACAGAGAAAAACTGTTTTTT	CAWSNREKLFF
TRBV27	TRBJ1-5	-	TGTGCCAGCAGTTTCCAAAATCAGCCCCAGCATTTT	CASSFQNQPQHF
TRBV13	TRBJ2-4	-	TGTGCCAGCAGTTTGCAGTCCCAAAACATTCAGTACTTC	CASSLQSQNIQYF
TRBV29-1	TRBJ1-2	TRBD1	TGCGGCGCCCATGAATCCGGGACAGGGGCAAGCGGCTACACCTTC	CGAHESGTGASGYTF
TRBV5-4	TRBJ2-7	TRBD1	TGTGCCAGCAGCTTGGCGGGACAGGAGTACGAGCAGTACTTC	CASSLAGQEYEQYF
TRBV14	TRBJ2-7	-	TGTGCCAGCAGCCAAGAGACATGGCCCTACGAGCAGTACTTC	CASSQETWPYEQYF
TRBV29-1	TRBJ1-1	-	TGCAGCGTGTTCGGACAGATGAACACTGAAGCTTTCTTT	CSVFGQMNTEAFF
TRBV15	TRBJ1-6	TRBD1	TGTGCCACCAGTTTCGACAGGGTCGAGAATTCACCCCTCCACTTT	CATSFDRVENSPLHF
TRBV19	TRBJ1-5	TRBD1	TGTGCCAGTAGTCCCGGGACAGGGAGAACTGGCAATCAGCCCCAGCATTTT	CASSPGTGRTGNQPQHF
TRBV28	TRBJ2-7	TRBD2	TGTGCCAGCAGTCCACCGGGACTAGGTCGCGAGCAGTACTTC	CASSPPGLGREQYF
TRBV5-1	TRBJ1-2	-	TGCGCCAGCAGCTTCGGACGAGGGTATGGCTACACCTTC	CASSFGRGYGYTF
TRBV25-1	TRBJ1-2	TRBD1	TGTGCCAGCAGCGAAATCGGGACAGCCACTAACTATGGCTACACCTTC	CASSEIGTATNYGYTF
TRBV27	TRBJ1-1	-	-	CASSSSGWMNTEAFF
TRBV5-1	TRBJ1-2	-	TGCGCCAGCAGCTTGACGGCAGGGAACTATGGCTACACCTTC	CASSLTAGNYGYTF
TRBV30	TRBJ2-3	TRBD2	TGTGCCTGGAGACTAGCGGGGACAGATACGCAGTATTTT	CAWRLAGTDTQYF
TRBV7-9	TRBJ2-1	TRBD1	TGTGCCAGCAGCTATGTGACAGGGGGATACAATGAGCAGTTCTTC	CASSYVTGGYNEQFF
TRBV4-2	TRBJ2-7	TRBD2	TGTGCCAGCAGCCAGACTAGCGGGAGCGAGCAGTACTTC	CASSQTSGSEQYF
TRBV5-1	TRBJ1-1	TRBD1	TGCGCCAGCAGCCCGACAGGGGGGATGAACACTGAAGCTTTCTTT	CASSPTGGMNTEAFF
TRBV19	TRBJ1-3	-	TGTGCCAGTAGTCCCGAATCTATCTCCCCCGGAAACACCATATATTTT	CASSPESISPGNTIYF
TRBV6-1	TRBJ2-7	TRBD2	TGTGCCAGCAGCACCGGGACTAGAGACTACGAGCAGTACTTC	CASSTGTRDYEQYF
TRBV28	TRBJ1-3	TRBD1	TGTGCCAGCAGTTTGGAGGACAGGGTTCGTTCTCATGGAAACACCATATATTTT	CASSLEDRVRSHGNTIYF
TRBV6-5	TRBJ1-4	TRBD1	TGTGCCAGCAGTCCGGGACAGGCAAATGAAAAACTGTTTTTT	CASSPGQANEKLFF
TRBV7-2	TRBJ2-7	-	TGTGCCAGCAGCTTTGACATTTCCTACGAGCAGTACTTC	CASSFDISYEQYF
TRBV12-5	TRBJ2-1	TRBD2	TGTGCTAGTGGTTTGGTACTGGGAGGGGCTGGTGAGCAGTTCTTC	CASGLVLGGAGEQFF
TRBV5-1	TRBJ2-5	TRBD1	TGCGCCAGCAATCGGGACAGTCAAGAGACCCAGTACTTC	CASNRDSQETQYF
TRBV2	TRBJ2-7	-	TGTGCCAGCAGTGAAGCGAGGCCGAGCTACGAGCAGTACTTC	CASSEARPSYEQYF
TRBV6-5	TRBJ2-7	TRBD1	TGTGCCAGCAGTAAGGGACAGGGGTACGAGCAGTACTTC	CASSKGQGYEQYF
TRBV19	TRBJ2-7	-	TGTGCCAGTAGTATCAGGAGCTCCGGGCTAACTAGAGACTCCGGGGACTTC	CASSIRSSGLTRDSGDF
TRBV13	TRBJ2-5	TRBD2	TGTGCCAGCAGCCTCCCGGGACTAGCGGGGGAGCAGTACTTC	CASSLPGLAGEQYF
TRBV6-5	TRBJ2-3	-	TGTGCCAGCAGTCCAGGACAATACACAGATACGCAGTATTTT	CASSPGQYTDTQYF
TRBV15	TRBJ2-7	-	TGTGCCACCAGCAGAGGCGACTCGACAGGCTACGAGCAGTACTTC	CATSRGDSTGYEQYF
TRBV5-4	TRBJ1-2	-	TGTGCCAGCAGCCGCGAGGCCCACGAATATGGCTACACCTTC	CASSREAHEYGYTF
TRBV27	TRBJ1-6	-	TGTGCCAGCAGTTTAGGCAGGGCGTATAATTCACCCCTCCACTTT	CASSLGRAYNSPLHF
TRBV6-1	TRBJ2-2	-	TGTGCCAGCAGTGAATCAGGTACCGGGGAGCTGTTTTTT	CASSESGTGELFF
TRBV21-1	TRBJ2-3	-	TGTGCCAGCAGCGGCAAAATCAGGGGGCCCCCTCCCACAGATACGCAGTATTTT	CASSGKIRGPPPTDTQYF
TRBV19	TRBJ2-1	-	TGTGCCAGTAGGCAGTCGGGCAATGAGCAGTTCTTC	CASRQSGNEQFF
TRBV10-3	TRBJ2-2	TRBD1	TGTGCCATCAGGTTACAGGGGGTAATGGGTCGAAGCCCGGAAAACACCGGGGAGCTGTTTTTT	CAIRLQGVMGRSPENTGELFF
TRBV7-6	TRBJ2-2	TRBD1	TGTGCCAGCAGCATCGGACAGGGGGGGACCGGGGAGCTGTTTTTT	CASSIGQGGTGELFF
TRBV28	TRBJ1-2	-	TGTGCCAGCAGTTACGGGGGGGGTAATACGGTCTTCTATGGCTACACCTTC	CASSYGGGNTVFYGYTF
TRBV27	TRBJ2-2	-	TGTGCCAGCAGTTTATTCGGAGGCAGGGGATTAACCAACACCGGGGAGCTGTTTTTT	CASSLFGGRGLTNTGELFF